At least ten counts were recorded for the clone carrying this T cell receptor (beta chain). Its antigen is currently unknown. Regions amplified from RNA transcripts were the TCR beta CDR3 regions. With the HTBI primer set, the TCR CDR3 went through a first round of RT-PCR. MiXCR, run by TCRdb on the multiplex PCR reads, gives a single entry per CDR3 protein. Among about 340,000 distinct CDR3 sequences, 15% to 20% were seen once, and the ten largest hold around 50%. The sample originates from a study of T cells in Graves' hyperthyroidism and ophthalmopathy. As for the study in general: It was at initial diagnosis, before any treatment, that peripheral blood was collected.

The authors deemed Graves' hyperthyroidism stable absent ophthalmopathy progression within 18 months. Notes on the study in general: Ophthalmopathy cases were set apart from stable hyperthyroidism by a 13 V-J model. The model anticipated ophthalmopathy a median approximately 6.5 months pre-onset.

The V and J ends lost 0 bases and 8 bases respectively, with 8 bases between them. The germline V gene has CDR1 MNHNY and CDR2 SVGAGI (reference sequence). CDR3 length: 13 amino acids. The sample consisted of blood. This chain joins TRBV6-6 and TRBJ2-1; D is perhaps TRBD2 (5 bases). The sequence derives from a woman aged 45 to 65 with Graves' hyperthyroidism. The CDR3: CASSYSSGYEQFF. Written as DNA, the CDR3 is TGTGCCAGCAGTTACTCTTCGGGGTATGAGCAGTTCTTC.